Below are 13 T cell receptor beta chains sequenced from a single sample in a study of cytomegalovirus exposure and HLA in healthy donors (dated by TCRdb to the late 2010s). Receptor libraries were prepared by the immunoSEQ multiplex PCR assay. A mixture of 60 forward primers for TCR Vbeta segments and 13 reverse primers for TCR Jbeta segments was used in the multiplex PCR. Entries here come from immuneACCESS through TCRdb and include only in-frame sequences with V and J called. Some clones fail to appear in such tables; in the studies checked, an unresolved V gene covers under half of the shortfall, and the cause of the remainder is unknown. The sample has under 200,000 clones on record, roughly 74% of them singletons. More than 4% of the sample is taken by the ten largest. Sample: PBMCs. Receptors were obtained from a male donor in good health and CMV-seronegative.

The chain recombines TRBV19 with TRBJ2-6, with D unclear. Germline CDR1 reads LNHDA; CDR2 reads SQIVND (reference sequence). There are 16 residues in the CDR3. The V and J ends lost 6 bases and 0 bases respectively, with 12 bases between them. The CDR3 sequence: CASRHQANSGANVLTF. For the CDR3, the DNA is TGTGCCAGTAGGCACCAGGCTAACTCTGGGGCCAACGTCCTGACTTTC. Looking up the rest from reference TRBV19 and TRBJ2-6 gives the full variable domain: DGGITQSPKYLFRKEGQNVTLSCEQNLNHDAMYWYRQDPGQGLRLIYYSQIVNDFQKGDIAEGYSVSREKKESFPLTVTSAQKNPTAFYLCASRHQANSGANVLTFGAGSRLTVL.

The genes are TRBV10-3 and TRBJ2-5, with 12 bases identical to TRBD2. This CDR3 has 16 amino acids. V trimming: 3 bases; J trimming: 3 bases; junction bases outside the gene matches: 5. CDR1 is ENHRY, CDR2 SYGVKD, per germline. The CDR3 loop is CAISDSTSGGKETQYF. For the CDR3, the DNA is TGTGCCATCAGTGACTCGACTAGCGGGGGAAAAGAGACCCAGTACTTC.

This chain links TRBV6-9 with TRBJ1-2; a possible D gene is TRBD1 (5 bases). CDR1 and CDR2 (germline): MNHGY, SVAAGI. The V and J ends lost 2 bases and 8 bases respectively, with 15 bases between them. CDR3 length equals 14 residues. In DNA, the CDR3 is TGTGCCAGCAGTTATCCGGCCAGGGAAGTAGGCTACACCTTC. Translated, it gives CASSYPAREVGYTF.

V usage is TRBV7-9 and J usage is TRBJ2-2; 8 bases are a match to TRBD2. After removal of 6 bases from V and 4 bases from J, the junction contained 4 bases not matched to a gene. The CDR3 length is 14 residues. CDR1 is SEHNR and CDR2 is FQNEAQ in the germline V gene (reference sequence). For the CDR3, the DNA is TGTGCCAGCAGACCGGGGGGGCGCACCGGGGAGCTGTTTTTT. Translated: CASRPGGRTGELFF.

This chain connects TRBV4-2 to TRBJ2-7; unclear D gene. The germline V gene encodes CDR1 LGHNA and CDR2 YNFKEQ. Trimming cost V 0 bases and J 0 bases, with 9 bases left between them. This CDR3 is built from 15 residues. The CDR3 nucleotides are TGTGCCAGCAGCCAAGATCGTGGCCACTCCTACGAGCAGTACTTC. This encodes CASSQDRGHSYEQYF.

CDR3 bases: TGTGCCAGCAGCACCAAGGCACTACCAAGCACAGATACGCAGTATTTT. Protein: CASSTKALPSTDTQYF. The V and J genes are TRBV9 and TRBJ2-3; D gene uncertain. CDR3 length equals 16 residues. Germline CDR1 SGDLS, CDR2 YYNGEE. V lost 4 bases to trimming and J lost 0 bases, with 15 bases between them. The full variable domain, its missing parts supplied by reference TRBV9 and TRBJ2-3, is DSGVTQTPKHLITATGQRVTLRCSPRSGDLSVYWYQQSLDQGLQFLIQYYNGEERAKGNILERFSAQQFPDLHSELNLSSLELGDSALYFCASSTKALPSTDTQYFGPGTRLTVL.

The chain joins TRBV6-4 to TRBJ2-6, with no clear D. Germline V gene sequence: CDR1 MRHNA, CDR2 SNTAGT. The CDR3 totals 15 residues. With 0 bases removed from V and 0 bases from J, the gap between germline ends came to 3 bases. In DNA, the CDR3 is TGTGCCAGCAGTGACTCCCGCTCTGGGGCCAACGTCCTGACTTTC. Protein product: CASSDSRSGANVLTF.

CDR3 coding DNA: TGTGCCAGCAGCTTAGTACGAGCGGGGGGATTCTCCTACGAGCAGTACTTC. Its protein product is CASSLVRAGGFSYEQYF. V usage is TRBV7-9 and J usage is TRBJ2-7; 9 bases match TRBD2. This CDR3 region has 17 residues. Germline CDR1 and CDR2: SEHNR and FQNEAQ (reference sequence). With V trimmed by 1 base and J by 0 bases, 7 bases remained unmatched.

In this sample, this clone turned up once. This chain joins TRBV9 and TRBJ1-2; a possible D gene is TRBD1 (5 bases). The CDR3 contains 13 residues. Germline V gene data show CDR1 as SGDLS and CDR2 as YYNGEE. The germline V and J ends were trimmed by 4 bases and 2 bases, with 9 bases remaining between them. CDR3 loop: CASSYRQNYGYTF. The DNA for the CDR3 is TGTGCCAGCAGCTACAGACAGAACTATGGCTACACCTTC.

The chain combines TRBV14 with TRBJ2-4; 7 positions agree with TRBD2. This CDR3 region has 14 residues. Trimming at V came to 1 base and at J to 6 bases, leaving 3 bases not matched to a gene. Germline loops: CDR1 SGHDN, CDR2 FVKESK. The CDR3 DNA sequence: TGTGCCAGCAGCCAAGGGGACTATATAAACATTCAGTACTTC. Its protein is CASSQGDYINIQYF.

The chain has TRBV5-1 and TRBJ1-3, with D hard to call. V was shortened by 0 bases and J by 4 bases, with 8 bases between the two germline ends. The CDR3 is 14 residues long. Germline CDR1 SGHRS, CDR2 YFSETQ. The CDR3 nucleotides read TGCGCCAGCAGCTTGGAGCGACTCGGAAACACCATATATTTT. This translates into CASSLERLGNTIYF.

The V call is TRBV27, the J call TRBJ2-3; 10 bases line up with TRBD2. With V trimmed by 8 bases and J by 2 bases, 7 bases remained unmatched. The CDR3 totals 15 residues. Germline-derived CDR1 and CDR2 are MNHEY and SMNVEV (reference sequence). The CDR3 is CASLNLAGDTDTQYF. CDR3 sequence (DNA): TGTGCCAGCCTAAATCTAGCGGGGGACACAGATACGCAGTATTTT.

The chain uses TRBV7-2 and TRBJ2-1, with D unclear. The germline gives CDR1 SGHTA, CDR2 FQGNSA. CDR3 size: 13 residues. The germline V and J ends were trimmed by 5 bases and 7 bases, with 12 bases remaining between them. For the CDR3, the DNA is TGTGCCAGCAGCCGTCTATTTTTTAATGAGCAGTTCTTC. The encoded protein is CASSRLFFNEQFF.